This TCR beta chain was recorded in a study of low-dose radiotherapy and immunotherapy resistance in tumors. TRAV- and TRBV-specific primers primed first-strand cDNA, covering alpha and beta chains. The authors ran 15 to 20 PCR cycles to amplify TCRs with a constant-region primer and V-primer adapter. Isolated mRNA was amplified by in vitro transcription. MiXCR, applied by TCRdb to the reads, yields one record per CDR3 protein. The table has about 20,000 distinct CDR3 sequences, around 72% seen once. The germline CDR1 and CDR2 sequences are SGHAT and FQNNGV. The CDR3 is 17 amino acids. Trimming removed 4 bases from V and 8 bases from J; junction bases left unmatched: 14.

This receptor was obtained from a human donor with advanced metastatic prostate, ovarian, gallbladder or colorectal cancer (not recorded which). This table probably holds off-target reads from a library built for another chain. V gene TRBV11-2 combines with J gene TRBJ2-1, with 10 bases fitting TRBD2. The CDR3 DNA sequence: TGTGCCAGCAGCTCCTACTCCCTTAGCGGGAGGTGGTATGAGCAGTTCTTC. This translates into CASSSYSLSGRWYEQFF. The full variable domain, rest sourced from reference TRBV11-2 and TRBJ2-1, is EAGVAQSPRYKIIEKRQSVAFWCNPISGHATLYWYQQILGQGPKLLIQFQNNGVVDDSQLPKDRFSAERLKGVDSTLKIQPAKLEDSAVYLCASSSYSLSGRWYEQFFGPGTRLTVL.